Here is one T cell receptor (beta chain) with its context. Its antigen has not been determined. No clone much larger than this one lies a single base away; base qualities are absent. The treatment or condition label on this specimen signifies: roughly 19 received Ad26.COV2.S at low or high dose, single or two shots; roughly five received placebo; per-sample allocation not given. For vaccine and placebo recipients, the sequenced repertoires came from samples collected on day 63 after the first injection. Cohort 1b enrolled about two dozen adults aged 18-55 years at a single site in Boston, USA, between 29 July and 7 August 2020. Ad26.COV2.S consisted of a replication-incompetent adenovirus type 26 vector by which a prefusion-stabilized SARS-CoV-2 spike protein from the original Wuhan strain was expressed. Deletion took 1 base off V and 2 bases off J, with a span of 8 bases between the germline ends. CDR1 and CDR2 (MGHDK, SYGVNS) derive from the germline V gene. The CDR3 goes from the cysteine to the phenylalanine over 14 residues. The retained sequence is limited to the CDR3, 42 bases, with the frame set at the first base.

These data originate in a study of Ad26.COV2.S vaccination and SARS-CoV-2 variants (dated by TCRdb to the early 2020s). General notes on the study: Vaccine-arm donors were drawn from COV1001, a multicentre, randomized, double-blind, placebo-controlled phase I-IIa trial of Ad26.COV2.S in healthy adults. Ad26.COV2.S was given intramuscularly at 5x10^10 or 1x10^11 viral particles, as a single shot or as two shots 56 days apart. Sequencing of the TCRbeta repertoire served to evaluate the specificity and breadth of SARS-CoV-2-reactive T cell receptors following Ad26.COV2.S vaccination. The TCR-sequenced set comprised approximately 32 samples: about 19 Ad26.COV2.S vaccine recipients, 5 placebo recipients and 8 SARS-CoV-2 convalescent individuals. Trial participants were randomized into five groups of five: low-dose or high-dose Ad26.COV2.S given once or twice, or placebo on both occasions. Investigators remained blinded to trial group allocation during experiments and outcome assessment.

General conclusions and limits of the study: Ad26.COV2.S recipients had higher spike-specific TCR breadth than placebo recipients (P = 0.0014). The authors noted that the TCR breadth and depth analyses may have underestimated total T cell responses. Comparable non-spike TCR breadth was observed between vaccine and placebo recipients, consistent with only spike being contained in the vaccine. The study was not powered for comparison of responses between vaccine doses or regimens. Substantial breadth of spike-specific CD8+ and CD4+ T cell responses was reported after vaccination.

The immunoSEQ Assay was used to sequence TCRbeta CDR3 regions. After extraction, genomic DNA underwent amplification by bias-controlled multiplex PCR, followed by high-throughput sequencing. As for how the authors treated the data: To quantify the absolute abundance of every unique TCRbeta CDR3 region, sequences were collapsed and filtered. T cell fraction was estimated by normalizing TCRbeta template counts to usable DNA, with usable DNA measured through amplification of reference genes found in all nucleated cells. Repertoire TCRs were annotated as SARS-CoV-2-specific by exact matching of V gene, CDR3 amino acid sequence and J gene to a known reactive TCR set. The reference SARS-CoV-2 TCR set came from MIRA and was filtered for enrichment in COVID-19-positive ImmuneCODE repertoires, removing public or cross-reactive TCRs. Based on the MIRA antigens, annotated TCRs were further analysed at the level of specific ORF or position within ORF. Breadth was defined as annotated unique rearrangements over total unique productive rearrangements; depth was the summed frequency of those rearrangements. Two-sided Wilcoxon rank-sum tests were applied when comparing TCR breadth between groups. Held by TCRdb, this immuneACCESS table contains in-frame sequences only and omits some clones. Under half of the omission traces to an unresolved V gene where checked; the cause of the rest is unknown. The DNA was the basis for D and trimming; V, J and clone size are from that table. The sample table records 350,000 to 450,000 clones; around 89% of these occur just once. The ten largest clones add up to under 2% of the sample.

This TCR was recovered from a person aged 18 to 59 who received the Ad26.COV2.S COVID-19 vaccine or a placebo. The sample here was peripheral blood, taken in a trial of Ad26.COV2.S vaccine versus placebo. This receptor chain uses TRBV25-1 and TRBJ2-5; the D gene identity is not certain. The DNA reads as follows: TGTGCCAGCAGTGAATTGGGCAGGCAAGAGACCCAGTACTTC. It specifies CASSELGRQETQYF.